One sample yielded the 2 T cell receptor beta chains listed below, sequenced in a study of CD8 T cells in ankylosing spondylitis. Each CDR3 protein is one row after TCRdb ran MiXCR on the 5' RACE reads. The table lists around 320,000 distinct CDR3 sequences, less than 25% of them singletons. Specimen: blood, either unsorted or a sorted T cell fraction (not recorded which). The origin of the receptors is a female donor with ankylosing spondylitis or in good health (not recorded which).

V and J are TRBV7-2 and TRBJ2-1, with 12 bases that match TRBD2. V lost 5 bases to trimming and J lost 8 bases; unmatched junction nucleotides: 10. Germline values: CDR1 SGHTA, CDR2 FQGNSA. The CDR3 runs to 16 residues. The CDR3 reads CASSRTSGVRWDEQFF. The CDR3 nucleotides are TGTGCCAGCAGCCGGACTAGCGGGGTGCGCTGGGATGAGCAGTTCTTC.

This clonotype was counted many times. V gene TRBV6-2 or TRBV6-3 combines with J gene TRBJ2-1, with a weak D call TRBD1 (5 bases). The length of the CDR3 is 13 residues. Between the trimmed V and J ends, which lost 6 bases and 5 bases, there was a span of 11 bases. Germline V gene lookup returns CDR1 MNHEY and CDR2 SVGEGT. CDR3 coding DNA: TGTGCCAGCAGAACGACAGTCAACAATGAGCAGTTCTTC. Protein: CASRTTVNNEQFF.